The entry that follows covers one TCR beta chain sequence. What it recognizes is unknown. The data belong to a study of T cell responses to AZD1222 COVID-19 vaccine. Whole-study findings and limits: Most donors were white British and more were female, and clonal diversity was possibly underestimated.

Sequencing was performed with immunoSEQ multiplex PCR; in TCRdb, only in-frame clones are kept and a portion is missing. The sample has 95,000 to 150,000 clones, roughly 91% seen once; the top ten hold about 29%. The CDR3 runs 13 residues. V lost 5 bases to trimming and J lost 5 bases, with 12 bases between them. Germline V gene lookup returns CDR1 MNHEY and CDR2 SVGAGI. The TCR comes from an adult in good health. V usage is TRBV6-5 and J usage is TRBJ1-1, with D unresolved. The sample consisted of peripheral blood, taken on day 0 of AZD1222 vaccination. This CDR3 is CASSPPTGTEAFF. The CDR3, as DNA: TGTGCCAGCAGTCCCCCGACGGGTACTGAAGCTTTCTTT.